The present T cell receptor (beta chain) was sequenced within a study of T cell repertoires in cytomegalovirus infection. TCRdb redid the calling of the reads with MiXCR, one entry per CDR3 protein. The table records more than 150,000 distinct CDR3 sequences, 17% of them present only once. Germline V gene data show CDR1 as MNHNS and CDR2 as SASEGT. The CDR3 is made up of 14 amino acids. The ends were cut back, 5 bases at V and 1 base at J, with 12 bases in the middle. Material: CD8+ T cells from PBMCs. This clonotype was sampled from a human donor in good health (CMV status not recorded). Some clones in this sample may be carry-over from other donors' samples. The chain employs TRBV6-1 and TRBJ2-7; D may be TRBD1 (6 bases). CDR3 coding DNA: TGTGCCAGCAGTCAGGGGCTGATATCCTACGAGCAGTACTTC. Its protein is CASSQGLISYEQYF.